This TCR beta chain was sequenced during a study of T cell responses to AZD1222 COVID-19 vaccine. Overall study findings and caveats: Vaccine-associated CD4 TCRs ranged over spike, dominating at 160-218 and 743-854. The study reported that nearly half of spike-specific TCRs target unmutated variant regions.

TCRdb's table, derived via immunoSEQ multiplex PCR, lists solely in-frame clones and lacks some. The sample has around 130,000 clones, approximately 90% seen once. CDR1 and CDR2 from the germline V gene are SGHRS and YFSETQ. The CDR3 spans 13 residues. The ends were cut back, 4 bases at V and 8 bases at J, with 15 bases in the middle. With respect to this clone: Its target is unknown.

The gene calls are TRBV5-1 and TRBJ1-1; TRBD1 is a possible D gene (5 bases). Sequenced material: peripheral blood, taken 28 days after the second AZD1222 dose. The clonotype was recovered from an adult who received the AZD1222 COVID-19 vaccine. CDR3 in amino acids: CASSNHDQGEAFF. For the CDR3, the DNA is TGCGCCAGCAGCAACCACGATCAGGGAGAAGCTTTCTTT.